This T cell receptor (beta chain) was captured in a study of blood T cell repertoires in COVID-19. V lost 4 bases, J lost 0 bases, and 0 bases stayed unmatched. Germline CDR1 LGHDT, CDR2 YNNKEL (reference sequence). The CDR3 runs to 13 residues. Clones were read by immunoSEQ multiplex PCR, and TCRdb kept only the in-frame ones, dropping some. This sample has 330,000 or so clones; about 90% occur once, and the top ten carry 2.5% to 3%. The TCR originated in a woman younger than 45 who had recovered from COVID-19. What was sequenced was PBMCs or T cells enriched from blood (not recorded which). The chain combines TRBV3-1 (or the pseudogene TRBV3-2) with TRBJ2-7; 7 nucleotides agree with TRBD2. The CDR3 region has the DNA TGTGCCAGCAGCCGCGGGGGCTCCTACGAGCAGTACTTC. It codes for CASSRGGSYEQYF.